This T cell receptor beta chain was profiled in a study of blood T cell repertoires in COVID-19. Participants, roughly 18 to 90 years old, spanned around 26 US areas. Self-reported history from a screening survey and questionnaire set each donor's cohort. Only one count was recorded for this clone. Germline V gene lookup returns CDR1 SGHNT and CDR2 YENEEA. This CDR3 spans 15 amino acids. Trimming took 2 bases from V and 3 from J; bases not matched to a gene: 3. The protocol was immunoSEQ multiplex PCR, while the TCRdb copy is restricted to in-frame clones and leaves out a portion. The repertoire consists of about 430,000 clones, with roughly 90% occurring once and the leading ten covering 0.95% to 1%.

Source material: PBMCs or T cells enriched from blood (not recorded which). The chain joins TRBV11-3 to TRBJ2-1; 8 bases fit TRBD2. This TCR derives from a young woman with acute COVID-19. CDR3 nucleotides: TGTGCCAGCAGCTTAAAGCGGGGGCGCTACAATGAGCAGTTCTTC. Its translation: CASSLKRGRYNEQFF.